These 20 T cell receptor beta chains came from one sample sequenced in a study of T cell responses to AZD1222 COVID-19 vaccine (dated by TCRdb to the early 2020s). Sample time point, as interpreted from the label and publication: baseline before first vaccination. Receptor amplification or capture employed the immunoSEQ multiplex PCR assay. Not all clones reach the TCRdb copy of this immuneACCESS table, which keeps in-frame sequences only. Checked studies attribute under half of the gap to unresolved V genes and leave the rest unexplained. For this sample there are about 120,000 clones; 80% to 90% appear just once. Over 8% of the sample belongs to the ten largest clones. The starting material was peripheral blood, obtained on day 0 of AZD1222 vaccination. These receptors were obtained from an adult in good health.

This sequence joins TRBV7-8 and TRBJ1-5; a possible D gene is TRBD1 (5 bases). The germline CDR1 and CDR2 sequences are SGHVS and FQNEAQ. Deletions cut 0 bases from V and 6 bases from J, with 12 bases between. The length of the CDR3 is 15 residues. The CDR3 DNA reads TGTGCCAGCAGCTTAGCGGAGGCAGGGACTCAGCCCCAGCATTTT. Translation: CASSLAEAGTQPQHF.

The chain has TRBV27 and TRBJ1-2; 8 bases align to TRBD1. J was trimmed by 6 bases and V by 3 bases; bases with no gene match: 9. The V gene's germline CDR1 is MNHEY and CDR2 SMNVEV (reference sequence). The CDR3 totals 15 residues. The CDR3 is CASSFGSGGADGYTF. The CDR3 DNA follows: TGTGCCAGCAGTTTTGGTTCAGGGGGCGCCGATGGCTACACCTTC.

This sequence joins TRBV7-2 and TRBJ2-4; 9 bases align to TRBD1. CDR3 length: 17 residues. Germline CDR1 is SGHTA and CDR2 is FQGNSA. After removal of 2 bases from V and 8 bases from J, the junction contained 13 bases not matched to a gene. For the CDR3, the DNA is TGTGCCAGCAGCTTAACCGGGACAGGGAGGCGTCGGGACATTCAGTACTTC. This translates into CASSLTGTGRRRDIQYF.

J is TRBJ2-7 and V is TRBV6-2 or TRBV6-3, with 13 positions matching TRBD2. V shed 4 bases and J 6 bases; nucleotides not matched to a gene: 6. Germline loops: CDR1 MNHEY, CDR2 SVGEGT. The CDR3 extends over 15 amino acids. The CDR3: CASSLTSGRSGEQYF. The CDR3 DNA follows: TGTGCCAGCAGTTTGACTAGCGGGAGGTCTGGCGAGCAGTACTTC.

In DNA, the CDR3 is TGTGCCAGCAGCTCAACCACCTTGGGTTCCTCGGAAGCTTTCTTT. Protein sequence: CASSSTTLGSSEAFF. The gene calls are TRBV7-9 and TRBJ1-1; D remains unclear. The germline CDR1 and CDR2 sequences are SEHNR and FQNEAQ (reference sequence). The ends were cut back, 4 bases at V and 8 bases at J, with 20 bases in the middle. The CDR3 is 15 residues long.

The chain combines TRBV9 with TRBJ1-5, with 7 bases lining up with TRBD1. V lost 4 bases and J lost 0; bases outside the gene matches: 4. CDR1 and CDR2 from the germline V gene are SGDLS and YYNGEE. This CDR3 spans 15 amino acids. The CDR3 sequence is CASSLQGNSNQPQHF. The DNA of the CDR3 is TGTGCCAGCAGCTTACAGGGGAATAGCAATCAGCCCCAGCATTTT.

The chain joins TRBV12-5 to TRBJ2-3, with 8 bases aligning to TRBD1. The trim removed 5 bases at V and 6 bases at J, leaving 13 bases unmatched. CDR3 size: 16 residues. Germline assignment: CDR1 LGHNT and CDR2 FRNRAP. CDR3 DNA: TGTGCTAGTGGTAACCCCGGAGACAGGGGAGGCGATACGCAGTATTTT. Translating it yields CASGNPGDRGGDTQYF.

The V gene is TRBV6-6, the J gene TRBJ2-7; TRBD1 is a possible D gene (7 bases). Germline CDR1 and CDR2: MNHNY and SVGAGI (reference sequence). The CDR3 loop spans 16 amino acids. With 0 bases removed from V and 4 bases from J, the gap between germline ends came to 16 bases. CDR3 region: CASSYSSGGFPYEQYF. CDR3 DNA: TGTGCCAGCAGTTACTCGTCAGGGGGGTTTCCTTACGAGCAGTACTTC.

This clone was observed a few times. The V gene is TRBV6-4, the J gene TRBJ2-6; 8 bases map to TRBD1. Germline V gene lookup returns CDR1 MRHNA and CDR2 SNTAGT. CDR3 size: 16 residues. V dropped 5 bases and J dropped 2; count of bases not matched to a gene: 5. This chain's CDR3 is CASSPGGGTGANVLTF. CDR3 bases: TGTGCCAGCAGTCCAGGGGGCGGAACTGGGGCCAACGTCCTGACTTTC.

CDR3 amino acids: CASSFLPGTSGSPLHF. As DNA, the CDR3 is TGTGCCAGCAGCTTTTTACCCGGGACCTCGGGTTCACCCCTCCACTTT. The rearrangement uses TRBV7-2 and TRBJ1-6, with D tentatively TRBD1 (5 bases). This CDR3 region has 16 residues. In germline, CDR1 is SGHTA, CDR2 FQGNSA. The V end was cut by 3 bases, the J end by 9 bases, with 18 bases between.

A few counts support this clone. The chain links TRBV7-9 to TRBJ2-7, with 8 bases lining up with TRBD1. The V and J ends lost 2 bases and 5 bases, in that order; junction bases with no gene match: 5. The germline V gene has CDR1 SEHNR and CDR2 FQNEAQ (reference sequence). CDR3 length: 14 residues. The CDR3 region is CASSLSVRGHEQYF. CDR3 nucleotide sequence: TGTGCCAGCAGCTTAAGTGTCAGGGGGCACGAGCAGTACTTC. The full variable domain, its missing parts supplied by reference TRBV7-9 and TRBJ2-7, is DTGVSQNPRHKITKRGQNVTFRCDPISEHNRLYWYRQTLGQGPEFLTYFQNEAQLEKSRLLSDRFSAERPKGSFSTLEIQRTEQGDSAMYLCASSLSVRGHEQYFGPGTRLTVT.

This chain connects TRBV19 to TRBJ2-1; 8 bases are shared with TRBD2. V trimming: 4 bases; J trimming: 4 bases; junction bases outside the gene matches: 3. The CDR3 is made up of 14 amino acids. Germline V gives CDR1 LNHDA, CDR2 SQIVND (reference sequence). The CDR3 DNA sequence: TGTGCCAGTAGTACCTTAGCGGGATACAATGAGCAGTTCTTC. This codes for CASSTLAGYNEQFF.

The chain uses TRBV14 and TRBJ1-1; D is uncertain. The CDR3 is 14 residues long. Germline CDR1 is SGHDN and CDR2 is FVKESK. The ends were cut back, 2 bases at V and 0 bases at J, with 7 bases in the middle. The CDR3 coding sequence is TGTGCCAGCAGCCAATCCCTCATGAACACTGAAGCTTTCTTT. It is translated as CASSQSLMNTEAFF. Complete variable domain (other parts from reference TRBV14 and TRBJ1-1): EAGVTQFPSHSVIEKGQTVTLRCDPISGHDNLYWYRRVMGKEIKFLLHFVKESKQDESGMPNNRFLAERTGGTYSTLKVQPAELEDSGVYFCASSQSLMNTEAFFGQGTRLTVV.

The V and J genes are TRBV7-2 and TRBJ2-3, with D possibly TRBD2 on 6 matching bases. This CDR3 contains 16 residues. Germline CDR1 reads SGHTA; CDR2 reads FQGNSA. V gave up 0 bases and J gave up 3 bases, with 13 bases separating them. CDR3 sequence reads: CASSLAAGRTTDTQYF. Here the CDR3 DNA reads TGTGCCAGCAGCTTAGCGGCGGGGAGAACGACAGATACGCAGTATTTT.

The rearrangement uses TRBV18 and TRBJ2-4; no definite D call. CDR1 and CDR2 (germline): KGHSH, LQKENI. V lost 3 bases and J lost 0, with 12 bases in between. This CDR3 is 16 amino acids long. Here the CDR3 reads CASSPQKIIAKNIQYF. In DNA form, the CDR3 reads TGTGCCAGCTCACCTCAGAAGATAATAGCCAAAAACATTCAGTACTTC.

The chain uses TRBV2 and TRBJ1-2, with 7 bases identical to TRBD1. From germline, CDR1 is SNHLY and CDR2 FYNNEI. V gave up 3 bases and J gave up 6 bases; unmatched junction bases: 10. The CDR3 loop spans 15 amino acids. CDR3 sequence reads: CASSDSTGAGNGYTF. The DNA of the CDR3 is TGTGCCAGCAGTGACAGTACAGGGGCGGGGAATGGCTACACCTTC.

The chain carries TRBV6-5 and TRBJ2-7; D is unresolved. The V end lost 3 bases, the J end lost 3 bases, and 12 bases lay between the germline ends. The CDR3 sequence is 14 residues long. Germline V lookup: CDR1 MNHEY, CDR2 SVGAGI. CDR3 amino acids: CASSYGRTDYEQYF. CDR3 bases: TGTGCCAGCAGTTATGGTCGGACCGACTACGAGCAGTACTTC.

The chain recombines TRBV3-1 (or the pseudogene TRBV3-2) with TRBJ2-7; tentative D call: TRBD2 (6 bases). The CDR3 contains 14 residues. In germline, CDR1 is LGHDT, CDR2 YNNKEL (reference sequence). Trimming removed 3 bases from V and 2 bases from J, with 11 bases in between. The CDR3 here is CASSHQRAAYEQYF. As DNA, the CDR3 is TGTGCCAGCAGCCACCAGCGGGCGGCCTACGAGCAGTACTTC.

This clone appeared a single time. V and J are TRBV5-4 and TRBJ1-2, with 7 bases matching TRBD1. V shed 4 bases, J shed 4 bases, and the junction held 13 bases outside the gene matches. This CDR3 comprises 16 residues. Germline assignment: CDR1 SGHNT and CDR2 YYREEE (reference sequence). This CDR3 reads CASSPRGGRGIYGYTF. DNA for the CDR3: TGTGCCAGCAGCCCCAGGGGGGGTCGGGGGATCTATGGCTACACCTTC.

J is TRBJ1-3 and V is TRBV30, with D possibly TRBD1 on 5 matching bases. V lost 5 bases and J lost 2, with 10 bases in between. Germline CDR1 and CDR2: GTSNPN and SVGIG (reference sequence). The CDR3 consists of 13 residues. The DNA of the CDR3 is TGTGCCTGGGATGGGGCTACTGGAAACACCATATATTTT. Protein: CAWDGATGNTIYF.